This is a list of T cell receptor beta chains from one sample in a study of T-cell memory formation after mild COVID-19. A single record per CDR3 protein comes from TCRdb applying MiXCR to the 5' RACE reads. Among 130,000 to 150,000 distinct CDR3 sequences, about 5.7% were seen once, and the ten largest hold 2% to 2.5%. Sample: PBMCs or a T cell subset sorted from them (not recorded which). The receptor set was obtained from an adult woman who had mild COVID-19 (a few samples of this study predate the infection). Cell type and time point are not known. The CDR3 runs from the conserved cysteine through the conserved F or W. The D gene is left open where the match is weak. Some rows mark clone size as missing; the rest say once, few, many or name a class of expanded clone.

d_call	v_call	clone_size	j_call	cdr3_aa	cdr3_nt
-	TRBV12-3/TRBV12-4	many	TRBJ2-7	CASSLADSPGEQYF	TGTGCCAGCAGTTTAGCGGACAGTCCGGGAGAGCAGTACTTC
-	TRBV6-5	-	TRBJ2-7	CASSYGFVRAGTYEQYF	TGTGCCAGCAGTTACGGCTTCGTTCGGGCGGGGACCTACGAGCAGTACTTC
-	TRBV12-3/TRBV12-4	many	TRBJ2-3	CASSFGAPDTQYF	TGTGCCAGCAGTTTCGGGGCCCCAGATACGCAGTATTTT
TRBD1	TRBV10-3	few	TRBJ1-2	CAISPTGASGGYTF	TGTGCCATCAGTCCCACAGGGGCCTCCGGGGGCTACACCTTC
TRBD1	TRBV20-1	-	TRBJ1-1	CSALQGGNTEAFF	TGCAGTGCCTTGCAGGGGGGGAACACTGAAGCTTTCTTT
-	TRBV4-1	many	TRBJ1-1	CASSQGENTEAFF	TGCGCCAGCAGCCAAGGAGAGAACACTGAAGCTTTCTTT
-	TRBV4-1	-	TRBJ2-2	CASSQGPGPNTGELFF	TGCGCCAGCAGCCAAGGACCCGGTCCGAACACCGGGGAGCTGTTTTTT
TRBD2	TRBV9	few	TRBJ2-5	CASSVDGGRRETQYF	TGTGCCAGCAGCGTAGATGGCGGGAGACGGGAGACCCAGTACTTC
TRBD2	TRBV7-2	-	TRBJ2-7	CASSLGRTSSYEQYF	TGTGCCAGCAGCTTAGGTCGGACTAGCTCCTACGAGCAGTACTTC
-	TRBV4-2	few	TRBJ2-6	CASSQDPGRANVLTF	TGTGCCAGCAGCCAAGATCCCGGTAGGGCCAACGTCCTGACTTTC
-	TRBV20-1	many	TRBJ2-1	CSARDPASAPGSEQFF	TGCAGTGCTAGAGATCCGGCTAGCGCCCCGGGGTCGGAGCAGTTCTTC